This TCR beta chain was captured by sequencing in a study of early stage breast cancer tumors. Across the whole study: Most invasive tumors, about 80% of the 16, were ER+/PR+/HER2-. The study, taken as a whole, reports: Enriched TCRB sequences shared across patients were mostly commonly generated sequences.

Using immunoSEQ multiplex PCR, the repertoire was profiled, and TCRdb retains in-frame clones only, with some absent. This table holds 60,000 to 80,000 clones, roughly 80% found once. The germline V gene has CDR1 SGHAT and CDR2 FQNNGV. Between the trimmed V and J ends, which lost 5 bases and 4 bases, there was a span of 14 bases. The CDR3 runs to 14 residues. Turning to this clone: The antigen is undetermined.

The rearrangement joins TRBV11-2 to TRBJ1-1; unclear D gene. Sample: blood. The receptor was isolated from a person in their sixties or seventies with breast cancer. In DNA, the CDR3 is TGTGCCAGCAGCCCCGTCGGGTCAGGCACTGAAGCTTTCTTT. Translation: CASSPVGSGTEAFF.